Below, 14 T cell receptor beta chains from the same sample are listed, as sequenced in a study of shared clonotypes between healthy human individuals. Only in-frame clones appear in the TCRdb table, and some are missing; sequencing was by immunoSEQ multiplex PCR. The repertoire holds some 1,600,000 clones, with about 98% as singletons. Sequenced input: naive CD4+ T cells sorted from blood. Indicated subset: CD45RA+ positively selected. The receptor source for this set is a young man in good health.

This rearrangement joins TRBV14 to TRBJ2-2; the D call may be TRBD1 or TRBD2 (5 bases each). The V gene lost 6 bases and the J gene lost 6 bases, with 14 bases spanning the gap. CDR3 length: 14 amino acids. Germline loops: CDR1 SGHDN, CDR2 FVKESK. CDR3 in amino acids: CASRKGSSAGELFF. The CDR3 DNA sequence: TGTGCCAGCAGGAAGGGGAGTTCGGCCGGGGAGCTGTTTTTT.

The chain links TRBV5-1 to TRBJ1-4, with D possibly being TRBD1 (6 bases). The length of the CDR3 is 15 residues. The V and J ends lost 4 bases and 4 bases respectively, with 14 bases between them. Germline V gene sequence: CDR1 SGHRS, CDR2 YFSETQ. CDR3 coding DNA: TGCGCCAGCAGCAGGGGGTCTGCAGATAATGAAAAACTGTTTTTT. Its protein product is CASSRGSADNEKLFF.

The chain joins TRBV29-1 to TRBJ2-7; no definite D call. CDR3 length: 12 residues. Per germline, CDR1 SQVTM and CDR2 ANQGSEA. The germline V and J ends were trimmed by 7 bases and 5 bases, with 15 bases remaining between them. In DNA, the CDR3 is TGCAGCGGGACCGGGCCCGCGGACGAGCAGTACTTC. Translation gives CSGTGPADEQYF.

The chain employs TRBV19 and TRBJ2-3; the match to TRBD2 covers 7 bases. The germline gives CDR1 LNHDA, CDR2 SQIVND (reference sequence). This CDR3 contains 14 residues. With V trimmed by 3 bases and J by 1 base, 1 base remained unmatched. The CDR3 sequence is CASSISGRTDTQYF. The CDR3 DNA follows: TGTGCCAGTAGTATTAGCGGGCGCACAGATACGCAGTATTTT.

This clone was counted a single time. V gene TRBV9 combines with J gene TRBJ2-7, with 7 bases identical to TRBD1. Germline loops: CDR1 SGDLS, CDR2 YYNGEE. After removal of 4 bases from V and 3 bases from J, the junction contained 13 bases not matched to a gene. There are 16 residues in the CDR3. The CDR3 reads CASSPRGAGGFYEQYF. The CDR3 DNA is TGTGCCAGCAGCCCTCGTGGGGCAGGGGGTTTCTACGAGCAGTACTTC.

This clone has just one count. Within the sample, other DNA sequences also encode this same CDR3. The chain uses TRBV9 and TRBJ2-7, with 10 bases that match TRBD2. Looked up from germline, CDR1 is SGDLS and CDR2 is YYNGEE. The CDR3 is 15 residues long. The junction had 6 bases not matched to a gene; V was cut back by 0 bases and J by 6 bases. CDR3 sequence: CASSVGASGSSEQYF. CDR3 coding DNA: TGTGCCAGCAGCGTAGGGGCTAGCGGGAGCTCCGAGCAGTACTTC. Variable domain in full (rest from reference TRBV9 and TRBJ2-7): DSGVTQTPKHLITATGQRVTLRCSPRSGDLSVYWYQQSLDQGLQFLIQYYNGEERAKGNILERFSAQQFPDLHSELNLSSLELGDSALYFCASSVGASGSSEQYFGPGTRLTVT.

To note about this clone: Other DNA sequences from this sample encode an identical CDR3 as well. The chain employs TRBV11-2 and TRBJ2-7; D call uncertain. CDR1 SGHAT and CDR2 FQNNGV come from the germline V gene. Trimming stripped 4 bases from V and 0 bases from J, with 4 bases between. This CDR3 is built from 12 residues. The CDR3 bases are TGTGCCAGCAGCTCCAGCTCCTACGAGCAGTACTTC. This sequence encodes CASSSSSYEQYF.

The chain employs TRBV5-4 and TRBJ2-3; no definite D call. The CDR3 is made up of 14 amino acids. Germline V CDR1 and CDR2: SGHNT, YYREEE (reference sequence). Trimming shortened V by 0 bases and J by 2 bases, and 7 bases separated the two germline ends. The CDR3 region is CASSLVRYTDTQYF. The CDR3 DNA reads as TGTGCCAGCAGCTTGGTCAGGTACACAGATACGCAGTATTTT.

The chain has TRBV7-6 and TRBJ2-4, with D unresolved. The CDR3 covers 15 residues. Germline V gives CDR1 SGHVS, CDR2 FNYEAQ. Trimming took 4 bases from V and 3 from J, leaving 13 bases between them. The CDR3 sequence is CASSSGLRGKNIQYF. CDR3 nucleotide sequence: TGTGCCAGCAGCTCCGGGTTACGTGGCAAAAACATTCAGTACTTC.

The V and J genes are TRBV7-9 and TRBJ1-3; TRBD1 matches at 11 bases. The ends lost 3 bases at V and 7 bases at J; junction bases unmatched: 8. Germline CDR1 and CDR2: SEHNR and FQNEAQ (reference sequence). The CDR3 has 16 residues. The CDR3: CASSFHRGTGGNTIYF. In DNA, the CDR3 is TGTGCCAGCAGCTTTCATCGAGGGACAGGGGGTAACACCATATATTTT.

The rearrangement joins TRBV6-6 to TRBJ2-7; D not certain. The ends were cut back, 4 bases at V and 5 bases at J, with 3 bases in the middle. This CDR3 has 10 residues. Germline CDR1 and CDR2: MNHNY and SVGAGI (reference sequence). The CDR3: CASSSDEQYF. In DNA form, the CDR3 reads TGTGCCAGCAGTTCCGACGAGCAGTACTTC.

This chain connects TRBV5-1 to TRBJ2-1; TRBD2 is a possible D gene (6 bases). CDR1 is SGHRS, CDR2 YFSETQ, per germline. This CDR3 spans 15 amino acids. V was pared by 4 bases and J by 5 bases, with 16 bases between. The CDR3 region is CASSRGTLPNNEQFF. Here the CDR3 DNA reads TGCGCCAGCAGCCGGGGGACCCTCCCTAACAATGAGCAGTTCTTC.

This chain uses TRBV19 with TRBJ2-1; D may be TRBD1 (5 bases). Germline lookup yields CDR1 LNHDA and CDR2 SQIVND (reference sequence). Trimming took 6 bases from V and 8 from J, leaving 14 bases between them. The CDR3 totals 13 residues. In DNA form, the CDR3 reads TGTGCCAGTAGGGGTTTCGCAGGGTATGAGCAGTTCTTC. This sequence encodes CASRGFAGYEQFF.

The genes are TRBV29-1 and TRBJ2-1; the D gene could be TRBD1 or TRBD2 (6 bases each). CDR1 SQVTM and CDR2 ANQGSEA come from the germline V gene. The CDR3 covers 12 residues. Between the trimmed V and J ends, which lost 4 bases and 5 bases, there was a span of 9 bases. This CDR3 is CSVGGANNEQFF. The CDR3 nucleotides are TGCAGCGTTGGGGGGGCGAACAATGAGCAGTTCTTC.